Sequencing of this T cell receptor (beta chain) was carried out in a study of cytomegalovirus exposure and HLA in healthy donors. The study's findings and limits: The study put some 150 TCR beta chains on its list as cytomegalovirus-associated. Rates of TCR association differed by HLA locus in a later analysis, with DRB1 highest and HLA-C lowest. The availability of immune exposure information extended only to CMV serostatus. A later analysis associated 15,000 or so TCR beta sequences with HLA alleles at a 0.05 false discovery rate.

Amplification used 60 Vbeta primers and 13 Jbeta primers. Here immunoSEQ multiplex PCR was the method, and the copy in TCRdb shows in-frame clones only, minus some. The profile covers over 90,000 clones, with just under 70% appearing a single time and over 13% taken by the ten largest. V shed 3 bases and J shed 7 bases, with 10 bases lying between them. CDR3 length: 13 residues. Per germline, CDR1 MNHEY and CDR2 SMNVEV (reference sequence). As regards this clone: The antigen remains unidentified.

The sequence was obtained from a woman aged 50 to 60 in good health and CMV-seropositive. V usage is TRBV27 and J usage is TRBJ2-1; D is uncertain. Input material: PBMCs. In nucleotides, the CDR3 is TGTGCCAGCAGTTTGGTTTCGGTTAATGAGCAGTTCTTC. Protein: CASSLVSVNEQFF.